The 5 T cell receptor beta chains listed next were all sequenced from one sample in a study of T cells in Graves' hyperthyroidism and ophthalmopathy. Regions amplified from RNA transcripts were the TCR beta CDR3 regions. HTBI primers drove first-round RT-PCR of the TCR CDR3. One entry per CDR3 protein, called by TCRdb with MiXCR from the multiplex PCR reads. The sample lists approximately 870,000 distinct CDR3 sequences, around 38% occurring once. Material: blood. Every receptor here comes from a man younger than 35 with Graves' hyperthyroidism.

This clonotype was detected many times. The chain uses TRBV10-3 and TRBJ1-6; 7 nucleotides match TRBD1. V shed 0 bases, J shed 7 bases, and the junction held 0 bases outside the gene matches. CDR1 and CDR2 from the germline V gene are ENHRY and SYGVKD. This CDR3 has 14 amino acids. The CDR3 reads CAISESGQNSPLHF. The CDR3 bases are TGTGCCATCAGTGAGTCGGGACAGAATTCACCCCTCCACTTT.

The rearrangement links TRBV29-1 to TRBJ1-1; no reliable D call. This CDR3 has 13 amino acids. V dropped 3 bases and J dropped 1 base, with 9 bases sitting between them. CDR1 is SQVTM, CDR2 ANQGSEA, per germline. As DNA, the CDR3 is TGCAGCGTTGACCCAGGCGGGAACACTGAAGCTTTCTTT. As protein: CSVDPGGNTEAFF.

The CDR3 protein is CASSYWGGATEAFF. CDR3 sequence (DNA): TGTGCCAGCAGTTATTGGGGAGGGGCTACTGAAGCTTTCTTT. The V call is TRBV12-3 or TRBV12-4, the J call TRBJ1-1; D possibly corresponds to TRBD1 (5 bases). Trimming took 4 bases from V and 5 from J, leaving 14 bases between them. This CDR3 region has 14 residues.

This clonotype showed up just a few times. This rearrangement joins TRBV9 to TRBJ2-2; D unresolved. Deletions cut 6 bases from V and 0 bases from J, with 15 bases between. Per the germline V gene, CDR1 is SGDLS and CDR2 is YYNGEE. CDR3 length: 16 amino acids. Here the CDR3 reads CASNPRAVANTGELFF. Here the CDR3 DNA reads TGTGCCAGCAACCCCCGCGCGGTCGCGAACACCGGGGAGCTGTTTTTT.

The CDR3 sequence is CASSQDTPLAGYEQYF. The CDR3 DNA is TGCGCCAGCAGCCAAGATACACCCCTGGCGGGCTACGAGCAGTACTTC. The rearrangement joins TRBV4-1 to TRBJ2-7; a weak D match, TRBD2 (5 bases). The CDR3 runs 16 residues. Germline-derived CDR1 and CDR2 are MGHRA and YSYEKL. Trimming cost V 0 bases and J 3 bases, with 15 bases left between them.